This T cell receptor beta chain is drawn from a study of blood T cell repertoires in COVID-19. CDR3 length: 14 residues. CDR1 MNHNY and CDR2 SVGAGI come from the germline V gene (reference sequence). V shed 7 bases and J 4 bases; nucleotides not matched to a gene: 7. Produced via immunoSEQ multiplex PCR; TCRdb's table is partial and in-frame only. The sample has 180,000 or so clones, approximately 85% seen once. The sample consisted of peripheral blood. The sequence came from a man in his 60s who had recovered from COVID-19. The chain is built from TRBV6-6 and TRBJ1-1, with 9 bases matching TRBD1. The CDR3: CASTQGQGSTEAFF. CDR3 bases: TGTGCCAGCACCCAGGGACAGGGTTCCACTGAAGCTTTCTTT.